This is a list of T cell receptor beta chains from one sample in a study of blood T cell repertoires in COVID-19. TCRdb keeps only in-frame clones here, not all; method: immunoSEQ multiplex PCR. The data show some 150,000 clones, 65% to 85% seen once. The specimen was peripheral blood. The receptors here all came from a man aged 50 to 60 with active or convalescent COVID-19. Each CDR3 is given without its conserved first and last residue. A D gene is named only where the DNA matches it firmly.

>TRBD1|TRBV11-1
ASSLQGANTEAF
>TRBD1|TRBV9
ASSTRQGADGELF
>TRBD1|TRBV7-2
ASSLQGARQETQY
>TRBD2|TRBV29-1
SVEGGRWYNEQF
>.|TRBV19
ASSIDSEETQY
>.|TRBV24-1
ATTRFCRGAGEETQY
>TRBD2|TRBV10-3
AISESTSGEVAYNEQF
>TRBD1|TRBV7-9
ASSLGLTGDGYT
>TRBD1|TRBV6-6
ASSPTGAGNTIY
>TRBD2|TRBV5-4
ASSLLAGGYNEQF
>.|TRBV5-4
ASSLRAGIAKNIQY
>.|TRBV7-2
ASSSTGQNNYGYT
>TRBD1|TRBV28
ASSLERTGLNTEAF
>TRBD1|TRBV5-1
ASSLTGDANYGYT
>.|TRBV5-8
ASSLVVARANYGYT
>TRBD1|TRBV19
ASSTRTGGYETQY
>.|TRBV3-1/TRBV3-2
ASSPAGTRSDTQY